This paragraph reports one T cell receptor (beta chain). Its antigen is undetermined. This sample was taken from a study of human T cells and chemical hapten exposure. Time point specified: patch test 2, 6 weeks after DPC sensitization. The treatment denotes: therapeutic diphenylcyclopropenone sensitization with weekly scalp DPC. Study-wide points: Given that the donors had alopecia, their immune response may differ from that seen in healthy people. Patch test score tracked positively with PT1 expanded TCR counts. Expanded TCRs made up significantly more big CDR3 similarity clusters than controls did.

TCRdb used MiXCR to reprocess the RACE reads, holding one entry per CDR3 protein. The repertoire holds about 89,000 distinct CDR3 sequences, approximately 10% seen once, with roughly 2.3% in the top ten. Here the sequenced sample was whole blood, taken in connection with sensitization to the hapten diphenylcyclopropenone (DPC). The receptor was isolated from a man aged 35 to 55 with alopecia areata. Some clones in this sample may be carry-over from other donors' samples.

CDR3 in amino acids: CASSHGPGRSKADTQYF. In DNA, the CDR3 is TGTGCCAGCAGCCATGGGCCGGGACGCAGCAAGGCAGATACGCAGTATTTT. The V call is TRBV3-1, the J call TRBJ2-3; either TRBD1 or TRBD2 may fit D (5 bases each). Trimming removed 3 bases at V and 4 bases at J, with 20 bases between. The CDR3 covers 17 residues. Germline-derived CDR1 and CDR2 are LGHDT and YNNKEL (reference sequence).